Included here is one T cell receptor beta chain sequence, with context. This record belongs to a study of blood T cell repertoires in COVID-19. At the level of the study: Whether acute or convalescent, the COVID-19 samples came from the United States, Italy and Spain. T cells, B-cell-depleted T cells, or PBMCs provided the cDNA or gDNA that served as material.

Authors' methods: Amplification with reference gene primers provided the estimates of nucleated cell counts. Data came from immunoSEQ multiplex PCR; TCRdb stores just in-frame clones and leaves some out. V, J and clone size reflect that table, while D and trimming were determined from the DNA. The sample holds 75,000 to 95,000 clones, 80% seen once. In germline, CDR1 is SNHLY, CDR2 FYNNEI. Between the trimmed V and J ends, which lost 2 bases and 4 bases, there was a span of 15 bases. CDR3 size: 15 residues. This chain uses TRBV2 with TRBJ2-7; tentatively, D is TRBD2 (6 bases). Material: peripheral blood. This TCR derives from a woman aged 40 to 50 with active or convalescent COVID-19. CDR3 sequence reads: CASSESGSKRYEQYF. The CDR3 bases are TGTGCCAGCAGTGAATCCGGGAGTAAGAGATACGAGCAGTACTTC.